The T cell receptor beta chain under discussion was sequenced for a study of shared clonotypes between healthy human individuals. Study-wide context: CD4 naive and CD4 memory each took three plates per donor, while CD8 naive took two and CD8 memory one. Study results and caveats: Incompleteness in sorted-subset sequencing, despite large depth, was shown by rarefaction. When naive CD4 clonotypes were compared across a handful of donors, about 4.8% were shared.

CD45RO-negative, CCR7-positively selected cells formed the naive CD8 fraction, excluding terminally differentiated effector memory CD45RA+ cells. Healthy HIV-negative adults with no recent acute infections or vaccinations were recruited as donors. Comment on this clone: Its antigen remains unknown.

The germline V and J ends were trimmed by 3 bases and 1 base, with 6 bases remaining between them. This CDR3 comprises 13 residues. Germline V gives CDR1 SGDLS, CDR2 YYNGEE. The data were produced by immunoSEQ multiplex PCR, yet TCRdb's version contains in-frame clones alone and is incomplete. The table lists about 2,100,000 clones, roughly 91% of them singletons. This sequence was found in a man between 18 and 35 years old in good health. Some clones in this sample may be carry-over from other donors' samples. This sequence joins TRBV9 and TRBJ2-3; no clear D gene. The sample consisted of naive CD8+ T cells from PBMCs. This chain's CDR3 is CASSAWGTDTQYF. The CDR3 region has the DNA TGTGCCAGCAGCGCTTGGGGCACAGATACGCAGTATTTT.